What follows is one T cell receptor (beta chain) and its context. No antigen is known for it. The sample originates from a study of cytotoxic CD8 clonotypes in ibrutinib-treated CLL. Points from the study as a whole: Contraction or stability on treatment was seen for public clonotypes, which were uncommon. Relative to age-matched healthy donors, clonality at baseline was higher, and it tracked circulating CD8+ T-cell counts. Whereas clonality rose at ibrutinib response, it declined toward baseline at progression.

The CDR3 is made up of 12 amino acids. The germline CDR1 and CDR2 sequences are SEHNR and FQNEAQ (reference sequence). V lost 5 bases to trimming and J lost 8 bases, with 12 bases between them. The data were produced by immunoSEQ multiplex PCR, yet TCRdb's version contains in-frame clones alone and is incomplete. This sample has 45,000 to 50,000 clones; around half occur once, and the top ten carry around a third. The chain joins TRBV7-9 to TRBJ1-2; a weak D match, TRBD1 (5 bases). The sequence derives from a human donor with chronic lymphocytic leukemia. The specimen comprised PBMCs, sampled after 12 months of ibrutinib treatment. The CDR3, as DNA: TGTGCCAGCAGCAGGCAGGGAGGCGGCTACACCTTC. This encodes CASSRQGGGYTF. The variable domain in full, with the rest retrieved from reference TRBV7-9 and TRBJ1-2, is DTGVSQNPRHKITKRGQNVTFRCDPISEHNRLYWYRQTLGQGPEFLTYFQNEAQLEKSRLLSDRFSAERPKGSFSTLEIQRTEQGDSAMYLCASSRQGGGYTFGSGTRLTVV.